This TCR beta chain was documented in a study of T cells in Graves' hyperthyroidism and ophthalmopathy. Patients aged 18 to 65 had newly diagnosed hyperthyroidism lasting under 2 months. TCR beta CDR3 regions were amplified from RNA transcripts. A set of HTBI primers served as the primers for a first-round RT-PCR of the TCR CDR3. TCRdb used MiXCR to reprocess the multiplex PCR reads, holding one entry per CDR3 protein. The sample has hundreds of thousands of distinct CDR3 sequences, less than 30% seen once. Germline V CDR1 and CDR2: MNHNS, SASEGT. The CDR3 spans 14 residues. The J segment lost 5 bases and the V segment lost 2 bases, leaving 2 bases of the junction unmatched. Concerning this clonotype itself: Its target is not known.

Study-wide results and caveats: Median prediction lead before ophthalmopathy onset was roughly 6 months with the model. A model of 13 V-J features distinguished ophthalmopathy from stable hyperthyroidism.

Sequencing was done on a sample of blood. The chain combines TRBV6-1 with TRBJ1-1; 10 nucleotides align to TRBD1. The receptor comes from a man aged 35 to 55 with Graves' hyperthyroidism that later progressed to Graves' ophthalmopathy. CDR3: CASSELDRGTEAFF. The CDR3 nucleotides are TGTGCCAGCAGTGAACTGGACAGGGGGACTGAAGCTTTCTTT.